The 9 T cell receptor beta chains reported below all come from one sample, sequenced in a study of blood T cell repertoires in COVID-19. TCRdb's copy holds only in-frame clones and misses some; the assay was immunoSEQ multiplex PCR. Altogether 100,000 to 150,000 clones are present, roughly 85% being singletons, with the ten largest covering roughly 3.2%. The material sequenced was peripheral blood. The receptors here all came from a woman of 80 years or more with COVID-19, enrolled during active disease.

This chain joins TRBV7-9 and TRBJ1-3, with 11 bases aligning to TRBD1. This CDR3 has 16 residues. In germline, CDR1 is SEHNR, CDR2 FQNEAQ (reference sequence). V shed 1 base, J shed 5 bases, and the junction held 4 bases outside the gene matches. The CDR3 is CASSLEGQGARNTIYF. The CDR3 DNA is TGTGCCAGCAGCTTAGAAGGACAGGGGGCAAGAAACACCATATATTTT. Full variable domain (remainder filled in from reference TRBV7-9 and TRBJ1-3): DTGVSQNPRHKITKRGQNVTFRCDPISEHNRLYWYRQTLGQGPEFLTYFQNEAQLEKSRLLSDRFSAERPKGSFSTLEIQRTEQGDSAMYLCASSLEGQGARNTIYFGEGSWLTVV.

The J gene is TRBJ1-1, the V gene TRBV2; 7 nucleotides line up with TRBD1. This CDR3 is built from 17 residues. Losses at the gene ends were 2 bases for V and 7 bases for J; bases not matched to a gene: 16. Looked up from germline, CDR1 is SNHLY and CDR2 is FYNNEI. The CDR3 here is CASSEWSTGSRSGEAFF. DNA for the CDR3: TGTGCCAGCAGTGAATGGTCGACAGGGTCAAGGTCGGGTGAAGCTTTCTTT. Looking up the rest from reference TRBV2 and TRBJ1-1 gives the full variable domain: EPEVTQTPSHQVTQMGQEVILRCVPISNHLYFYWYRQILGQKVEFLVSFYNNEISEKSEIFDDQFSVERPDGSNFTLKIRSTKLEDSAMYFCASSEWSTGSRSGEAFFGQGTRLTVV.

The rearrangement uses TRBV9 and TRBJ2-7; 7 nucleotides agree with TRBD1. Germline-derived CDR1 and CDR2 are SGDLS and YYNGEE. The CDR3 totals 13 residues. Losses at the gene ends were 4 bases for V and 4 bases for J; bases not matched to a gene: 5. The CDR3 here is CASSRDSSYEQYF. The DNA of the CDR3 is TGTGCCAGCAGCCGGGACAGCTCGTACGAGCAGTACTTC.

This clone was counted a single time. The V gene is TRBV12-3 or TRBV12-4, the J gene TRBJ1-1; D perhaps matches TRBD1 (5 bases). This CDR3 contains 12 residues. The V and J ends lost 3 bases and 6 bases respectively, with 8 bases between them. The chain's CDR3 is CASSFPGAEAFF. The CDR3 nucleotides read TGTGCCAGCAGTTTCCCGGGGGCTGAAGCTTTCTTT.

The V call is TRBV2, the J call TRBJ2-5, with 7 bases fitting TRBD2. After removal of 6 bases from V and 1 base from J, the junction contained 5 bases not matched to a gene. Germline lookup yields CDR1 SNHLY and CDR2 FYNNEI. The CDR3 contains 14 residues. The CDR3 is CASRTGLTQETQYF. CDR3 in DNA: TGTGCCAGCAGAACGGGACTAACCCAAGAGACCCAGTACTTC. Using reference TRBV2 and TRBJ2-5 for the parts outside the CDR3, the full variable domain is EPEVTQTPSHQVTQMGQEVILRCVPISNHLYFYWYRQILGQKVEFLVSFYNNEISEKSEIFDDQFSVERPDGSNFTLKIRSTKLEDSAMYFCASRTGLTQETQYFGPGTRLLVL.

The J gene is TRBJ1-6, the V gene TRBV5-1; D gene unclear. The germline V gene encodes CDR1 SGHRS and CDR2 YFSETQ. The V end lost 2 bases, the J end lost 7 bases, and 10 bases lay between the germline ends. CDR3 length equals 14 residues. The CDR3 DNA reads TGCGCCAGCAGCTTTTCCGTCTCCAATTCACCCCTCCACTTT. Translation gives CASSFSVSNSPLHF.

The chain joins TRBV28 to TRBJ1-3, with 8 bases matching TRBD1. Germline V lookup: CDR1 MDHEN, CDR2 SYDVKM. The V gene end was trimmed by 3 bases and the J gene end by 7 bases; junction bases not matched to a gene: 2. The CDR3 has 13 amino acids. The CDR3 nucleotides read TGTGCCAGCAGTTTGCAGGGGGCCAACACCATATATTTT. Amino acid sequence: CASSLQGANTIYF.

This clone appeared a single time. The V gene is TRBV10-2, the J gene TRBJ2-3; the D gene is possibly TRBD2 (5 bases). This CDR3 has 13 residues. The V gene's germline CDR1 is WSHSY and CDR2 SAAADI. The germline V and J ends were trimmed by 7 bases and 2 bases, with 10 bases remaining between them. The CDR3 sequence is CASTHGVTDTQYF. For the CDR3, the DNA is TGCGCCAGCACCCACGGGGTCACAGATACGCAGTATTTT.

The chain uses TRBV7-8 and TRBJ2-7; 7 bases agree with TRBD1. The CDR3 totals 15 residues. The junction had 3 bases not matched to a gene; V was cut back by 0 bases and J by 1 base. CDR1 is SGHVS and CDR2 is FQNEAQ in the germline V gene. CDR3 DNA sequence: TGTGCCAGCAGCTTAGCCGGGACAGCGTCCTACGAGCAGTACTTC. This gives the protein CASSLAGTASYEQYF. The whole variable domain, filled in from reference TRBV7-8 and TRBJ2-7, reads GAGVSQSPRYKVAKRGQDVALRCDPISGHVSLFWYQQALGQGPEFLTYFQNEAQLDKSGLPSDRFFAERPEGSVSTLKIQRTQQEDSAVYLCASSLAGTASYEQYFGPGTRLTVT.